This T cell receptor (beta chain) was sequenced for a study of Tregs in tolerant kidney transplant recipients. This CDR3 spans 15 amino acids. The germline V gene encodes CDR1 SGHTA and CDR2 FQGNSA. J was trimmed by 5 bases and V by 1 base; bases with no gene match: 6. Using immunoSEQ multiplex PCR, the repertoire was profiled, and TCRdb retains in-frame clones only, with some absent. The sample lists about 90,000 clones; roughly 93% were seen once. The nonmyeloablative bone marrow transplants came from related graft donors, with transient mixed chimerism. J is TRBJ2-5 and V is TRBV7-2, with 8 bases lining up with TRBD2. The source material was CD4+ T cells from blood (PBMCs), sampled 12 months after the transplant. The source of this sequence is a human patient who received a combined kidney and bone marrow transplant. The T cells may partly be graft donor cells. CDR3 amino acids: CASSLVAGGMETQYF. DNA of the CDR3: TGTGCCAGCAGCTTAGTTGCGGGAGGTATGGAGACCCAGTACTTC.